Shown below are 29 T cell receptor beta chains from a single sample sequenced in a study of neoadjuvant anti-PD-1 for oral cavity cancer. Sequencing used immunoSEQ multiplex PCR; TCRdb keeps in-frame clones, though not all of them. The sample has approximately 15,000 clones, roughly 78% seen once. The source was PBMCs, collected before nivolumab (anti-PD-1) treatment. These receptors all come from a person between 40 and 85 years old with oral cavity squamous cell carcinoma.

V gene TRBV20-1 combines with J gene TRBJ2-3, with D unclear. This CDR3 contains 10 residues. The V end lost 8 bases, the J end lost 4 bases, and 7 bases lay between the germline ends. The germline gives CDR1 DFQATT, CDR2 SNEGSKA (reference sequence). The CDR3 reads CSTTPDTQYF. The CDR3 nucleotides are TGCAGTACGACCCCAGATACGCAGTATTTT.

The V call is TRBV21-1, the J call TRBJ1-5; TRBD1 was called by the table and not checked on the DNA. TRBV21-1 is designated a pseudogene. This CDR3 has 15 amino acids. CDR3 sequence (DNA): TGTGCCAGCAGCAATCAAAGACAGGCCAGGGGGCCCCAGCATTTT. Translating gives CASSNQRQARGPQHF.

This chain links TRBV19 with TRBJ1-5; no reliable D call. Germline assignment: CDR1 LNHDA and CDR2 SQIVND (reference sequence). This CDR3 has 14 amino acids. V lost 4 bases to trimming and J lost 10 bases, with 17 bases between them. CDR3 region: CASSSGWMLGPQHF. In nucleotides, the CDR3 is TGTGCCAGTAGTAGTGGGTGGATGTTAGGACCCCAGCATTTT.

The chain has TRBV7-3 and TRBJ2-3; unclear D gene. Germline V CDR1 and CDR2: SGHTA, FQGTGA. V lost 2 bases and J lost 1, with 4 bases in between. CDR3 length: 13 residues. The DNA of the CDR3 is TGTGCCAGCAGCTTAGGTGGCACAGATACGCAGTATTTT. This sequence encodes CASSLGGTDTQYF.

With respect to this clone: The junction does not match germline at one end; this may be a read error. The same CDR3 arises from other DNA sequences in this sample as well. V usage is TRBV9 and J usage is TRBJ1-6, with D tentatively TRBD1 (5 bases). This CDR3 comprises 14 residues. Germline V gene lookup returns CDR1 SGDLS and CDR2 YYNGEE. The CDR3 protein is CASSVRGTNSPLHF. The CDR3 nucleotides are TGTGCCAGCAGCGTCCGGGGCACGAATTCACCTCTCCACTTT. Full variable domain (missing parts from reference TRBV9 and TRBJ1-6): DSGVTQTPKHLITATGQRVTLRCSPRSGDLSVYWYQQSLDQGLQFLIQYYNGEERAKGNILERFSAQQFPDLHSELNLSSLELGDSALYFCASSVRGTNSPLHFGNGTRLTVT.

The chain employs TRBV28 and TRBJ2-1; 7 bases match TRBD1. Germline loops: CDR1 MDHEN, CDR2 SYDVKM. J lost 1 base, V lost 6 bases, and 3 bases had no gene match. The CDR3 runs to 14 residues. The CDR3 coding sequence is TGTGCCAGCAGCCAGGGACAGTCCTACAATGAGCAGTTCTTC. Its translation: CASSQGQSYNEQFF.

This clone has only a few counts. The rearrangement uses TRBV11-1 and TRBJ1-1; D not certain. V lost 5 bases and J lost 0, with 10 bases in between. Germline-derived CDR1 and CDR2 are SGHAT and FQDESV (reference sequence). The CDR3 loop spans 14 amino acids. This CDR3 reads CASSLSKVNTEAFF. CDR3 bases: TGTGCCAGCAGCCTTTCGAAGGTGAACACTGAAGCTTTCTTT.

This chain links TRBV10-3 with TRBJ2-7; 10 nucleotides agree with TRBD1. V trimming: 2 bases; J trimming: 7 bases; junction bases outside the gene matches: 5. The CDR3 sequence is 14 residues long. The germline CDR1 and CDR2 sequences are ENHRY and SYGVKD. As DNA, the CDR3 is TGTGCCATCAGTGAGGGACAGGGGGTCAGGGAGCAGTACTTC. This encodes CAISEGQGVREQYF.

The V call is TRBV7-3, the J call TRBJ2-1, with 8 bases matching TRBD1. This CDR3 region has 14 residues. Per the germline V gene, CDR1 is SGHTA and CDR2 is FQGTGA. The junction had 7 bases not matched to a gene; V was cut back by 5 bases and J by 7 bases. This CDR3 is CASSRGQGRNEQFF. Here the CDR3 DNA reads TGTGCCAGCAGCCGCGGACAGGGAAGGAATGAGCAGTTCTTC.

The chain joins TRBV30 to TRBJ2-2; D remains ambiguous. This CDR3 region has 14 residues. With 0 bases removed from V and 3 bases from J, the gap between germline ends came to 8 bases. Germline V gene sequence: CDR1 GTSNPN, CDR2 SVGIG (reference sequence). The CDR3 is CAWSVQVHTGELFF. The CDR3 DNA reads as TGTGCCTGGAGTGTACAAGTTCACACCGGGGAGCTGTTTTTT.

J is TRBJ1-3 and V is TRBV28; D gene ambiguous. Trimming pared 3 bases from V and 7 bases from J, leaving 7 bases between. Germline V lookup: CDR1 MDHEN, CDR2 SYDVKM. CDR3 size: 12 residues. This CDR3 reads CASSLSLNTIYF. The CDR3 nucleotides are TGTGCCAGCAGTTTGAGTCTGAACACCATATATTTT. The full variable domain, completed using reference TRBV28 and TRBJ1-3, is DVKVTQSSRYLVKRTGEKVFLECVQDMDHENMFWYRQDPGLGLRLIYFSYDVKMKEKGDIPEGYSVSREKKERFSLILESASTNQTSMYLCASSLSLNTIYFGEGSWLTVV.

The CDR3 region has the DNA TGCAGCGCCAACGGACAGGCCTACGAGCAGTACTTC. Protein product: CSANGQAYEQYF. V is TRBV29-1 and J is TRBJ2-7; TRBD1 matches at 7 bases. CDR1 and CDR2 from the germline V gene are SQVTM and ANQGSEA. The CDR3 sequence is 12 residues long. V was pared by 7 bases and J by 2 bases, with 5 bases of the junction left unmatched.

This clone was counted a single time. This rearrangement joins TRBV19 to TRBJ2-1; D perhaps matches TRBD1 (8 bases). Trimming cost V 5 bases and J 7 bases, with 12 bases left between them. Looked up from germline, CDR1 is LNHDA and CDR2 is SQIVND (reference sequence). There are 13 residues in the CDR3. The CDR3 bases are TGTGCCAGTAGTCTACAGGGGGGGAATGAGCAGTTCTTC. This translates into CASSLQGGNEQFF.

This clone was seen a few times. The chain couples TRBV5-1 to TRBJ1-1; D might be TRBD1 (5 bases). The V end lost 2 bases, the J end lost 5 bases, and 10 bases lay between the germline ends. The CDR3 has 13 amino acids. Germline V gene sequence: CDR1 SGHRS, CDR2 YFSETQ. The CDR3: CASSFEGRTEAFF. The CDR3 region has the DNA TGCGCCAGCAGCTTTGAGGGGAGAACTGAAGCTTTCTTT.

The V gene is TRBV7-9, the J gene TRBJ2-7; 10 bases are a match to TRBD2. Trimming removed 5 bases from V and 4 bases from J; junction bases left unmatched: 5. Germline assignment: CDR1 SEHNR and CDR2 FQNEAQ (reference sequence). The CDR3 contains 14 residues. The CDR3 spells CASSRTSGMYEQYF. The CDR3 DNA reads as TGTGCCAGCAGCCGTACTAGCGGGATGTACGAGCAGTACTTC.

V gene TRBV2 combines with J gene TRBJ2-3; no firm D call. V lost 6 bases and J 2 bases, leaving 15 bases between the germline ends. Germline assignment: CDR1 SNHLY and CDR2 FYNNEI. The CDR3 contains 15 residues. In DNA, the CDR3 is TGTGCCAGCAGGAACCGCCTCCAGGCCACAGATACGCAGTATTTT. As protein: CASRNRLQATDTQYF.

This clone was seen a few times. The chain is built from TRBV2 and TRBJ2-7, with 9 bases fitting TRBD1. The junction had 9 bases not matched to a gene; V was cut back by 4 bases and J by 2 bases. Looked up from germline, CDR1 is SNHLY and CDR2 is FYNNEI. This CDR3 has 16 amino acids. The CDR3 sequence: CASSAPRTGAAYEQYF. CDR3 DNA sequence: TGTGCCAGCAGTGCCCCCAGGACAGGGGCCGCCTACGAGCAGTACTTC.

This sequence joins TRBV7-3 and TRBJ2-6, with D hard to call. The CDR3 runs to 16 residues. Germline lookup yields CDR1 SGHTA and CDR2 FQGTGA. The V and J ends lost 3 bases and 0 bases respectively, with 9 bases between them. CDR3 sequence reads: CASSFTSNSGANVLTF. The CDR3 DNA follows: TGTGCCAGCAGCTTCACAAGCAACTCTGGGGCCAACGTCCTGACTTTC.

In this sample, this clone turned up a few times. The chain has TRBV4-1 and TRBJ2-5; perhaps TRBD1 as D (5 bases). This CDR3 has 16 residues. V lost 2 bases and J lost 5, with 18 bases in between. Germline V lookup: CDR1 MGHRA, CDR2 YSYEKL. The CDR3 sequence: CASSQHNTGSPETQYF. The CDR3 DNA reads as TGCGCCAGCAGCCAACATAACACAGGATCCCCCGAGACCCAGTACTTC.

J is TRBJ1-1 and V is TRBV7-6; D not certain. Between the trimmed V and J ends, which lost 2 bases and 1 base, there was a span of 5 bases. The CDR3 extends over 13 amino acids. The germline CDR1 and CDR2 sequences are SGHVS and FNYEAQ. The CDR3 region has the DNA TGTGCCAGCAGCTTATCAGGGAACACTGAAGCTTTCTTT. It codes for CASSLSGNTEAFF.

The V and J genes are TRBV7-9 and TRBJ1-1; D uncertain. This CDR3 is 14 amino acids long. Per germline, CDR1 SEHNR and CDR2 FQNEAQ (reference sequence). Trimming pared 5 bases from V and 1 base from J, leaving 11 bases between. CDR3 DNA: TGTGCCAGCAGCCACCGATCAACGAACACTGAAGCTTTCTTT. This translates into CASSHRSTNTEAFF.

CDR3 bases: TGTGCCTGGAGTGAGGACACCGCGGGTTTTAATGAGCAGTTCTTC. Translating gives CAWSEDTAGFNEQFF. V usage is TRBV30 and J usage is TRBJ2-1; perhaps D is TRBD1 or TRBD2 (5 bases each). Trimming pared 1 base from V and 7 bases from J, leaving 17 bases between. Germline values: CDR1 GTSNPN, CDR2 SVGIG (reference sequence). This CDR3 comprises 15 residues. The full variable domain, rest sourced from reference TRBV30 and TRBJ2-1, is SQTIHQWPATLVQPVGSPLSLECTVEGTSNPNLYWYRQAAGRGLQLLFYSVGIGQISSEVPQNLSASRPQDRQFILSSKKLLLSDSGFYLCAWSEDTAGFNEQFFGPGTRLTVL.

The CDR3 here is CASSVAPGASEKLFF. For the CDR3, the DNA is TGTGCCAGCAGCGTAGCTCCAGGGGCCAGTGAAAAACTGTTTTTT. The V gene is TRBV9, the J gene TRBJ1-4, with D possibly being TRBD1 (6 bases). CDR1 is SGDLS and CDR2 is YYNGEE in the germline V gene. V gave up 0 bases and J gave up 7 bases, with 13 bases separating them. This CDR3 is 15 amino acids long.

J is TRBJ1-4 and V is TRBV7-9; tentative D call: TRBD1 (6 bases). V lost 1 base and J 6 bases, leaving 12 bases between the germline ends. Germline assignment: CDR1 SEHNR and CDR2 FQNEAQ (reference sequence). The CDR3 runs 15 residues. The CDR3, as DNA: TGTGCCAGCAGCTTAGTACAGGGAAGAGATGAAAAACTGTTTTTT. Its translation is CASSLVQGRDEKLFF.

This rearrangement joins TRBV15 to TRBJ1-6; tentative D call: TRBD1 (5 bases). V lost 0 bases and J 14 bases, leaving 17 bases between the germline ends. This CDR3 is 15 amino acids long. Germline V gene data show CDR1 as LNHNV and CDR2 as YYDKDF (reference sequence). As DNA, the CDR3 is TGTGCCACCAGCAGAGAGGGGACGGCCCCTCGGACCCTCCACTTT. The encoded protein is CATSREGTAPRTLHF.

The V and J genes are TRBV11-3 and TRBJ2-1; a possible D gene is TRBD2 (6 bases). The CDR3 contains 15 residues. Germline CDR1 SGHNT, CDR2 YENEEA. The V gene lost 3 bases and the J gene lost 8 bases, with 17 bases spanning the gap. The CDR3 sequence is CASSLGLPRADEQFF. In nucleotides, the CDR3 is TGTGCCAGCAGCTTGGGACTTCCCCGGGCGGATGAGCAGTTCTTC.

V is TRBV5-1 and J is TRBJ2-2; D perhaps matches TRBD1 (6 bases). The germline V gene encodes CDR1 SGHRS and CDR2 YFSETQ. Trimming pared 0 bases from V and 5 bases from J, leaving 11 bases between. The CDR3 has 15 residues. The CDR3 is CASSLAPTGTGELFF. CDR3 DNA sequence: TGCGCCAGCAGCTTGGCCCCCACAGGGACCGGGGAGCTGTTTTTT.

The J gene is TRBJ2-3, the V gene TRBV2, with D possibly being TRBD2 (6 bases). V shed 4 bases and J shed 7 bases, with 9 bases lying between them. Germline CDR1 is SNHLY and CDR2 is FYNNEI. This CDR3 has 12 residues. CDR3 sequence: CASSGGVNTQYF. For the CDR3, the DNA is TGTGCCAGCAGTGGCGGGGTAAATACGCAGTATTTT.

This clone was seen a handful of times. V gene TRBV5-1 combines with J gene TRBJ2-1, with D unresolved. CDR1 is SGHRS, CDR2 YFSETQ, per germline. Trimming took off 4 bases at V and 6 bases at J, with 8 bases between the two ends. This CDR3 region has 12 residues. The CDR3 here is CASSDLGNEQFF. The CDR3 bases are TGCGCCAGCAGCGACTTGGGCAATGAGCAGTTCTTC. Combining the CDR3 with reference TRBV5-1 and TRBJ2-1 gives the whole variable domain KAGVTQTPRYLIKTRGQQVTLSCSPISGHRSVSWYQQTPGQGLQFLFEYFSETQRNKGNFPGRFSGRQFSNSRSEMNVSTLELGDSALYLCASSDLGNEQFFGPGTRLTVL.